This TCR beta chain was identified in a study of post-analysis software for immune sequencing data. Sequencing libraries made from TCR beta cDNA carried unique molecular identifiers. TCRdb used MiXCR to reprocess the PCR reads, holding one entry per CDR3 protein. The sample lists about 200,000 distinct CDR3 sequences, 25% to 30% occurring once. This clonotype was seen many times. The sequence was obtained from a girl between 2 and 17 years old with multiple sclerosis. Material: blood.

CDR3 residues: CASSQGGAELYEQYF. CDR3 DNA sequence: TGCGCCAGCAGCCAAGGTGGAGCGGAACTCTACGAGCAGTACTTC. The V call is TRBV4-1, the J call TRBJ2-7; maybe TRBD2 (5 bases). Per germline, CDR1 MGHRA and CDR2 YSYEKL. The CDR3 spans 15 residues. Trimming took off 1 base at V and 3 bases at J, with 13 bases between the two ends.